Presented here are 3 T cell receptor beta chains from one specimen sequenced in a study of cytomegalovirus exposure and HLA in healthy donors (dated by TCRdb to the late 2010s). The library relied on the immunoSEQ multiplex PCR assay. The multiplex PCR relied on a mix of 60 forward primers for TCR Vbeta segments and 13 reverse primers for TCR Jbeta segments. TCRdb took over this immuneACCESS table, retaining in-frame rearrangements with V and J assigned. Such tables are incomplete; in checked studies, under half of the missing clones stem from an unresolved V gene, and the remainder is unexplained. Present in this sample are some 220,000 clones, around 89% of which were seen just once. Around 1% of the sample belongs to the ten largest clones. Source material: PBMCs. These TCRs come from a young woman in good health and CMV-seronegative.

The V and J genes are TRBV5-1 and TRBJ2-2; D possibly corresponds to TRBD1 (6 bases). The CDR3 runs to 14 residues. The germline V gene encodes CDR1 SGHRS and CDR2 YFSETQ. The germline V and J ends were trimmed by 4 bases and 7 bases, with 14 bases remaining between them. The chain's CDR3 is CASSPVDSLGELFF. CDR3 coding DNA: TGCGCCAGCAGCCCCGTGGACAGCCTCGGGGAGCTGTTTTTT.

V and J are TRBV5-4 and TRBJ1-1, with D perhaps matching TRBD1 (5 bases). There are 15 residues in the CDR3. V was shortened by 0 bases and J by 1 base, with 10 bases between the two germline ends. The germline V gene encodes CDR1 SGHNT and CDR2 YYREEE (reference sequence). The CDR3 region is CASSLVGLQNTEAFF. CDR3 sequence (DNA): TGTGCCAGCAGCTTGGTGGGACTACAGAACACTGAAGCTTTCTTT. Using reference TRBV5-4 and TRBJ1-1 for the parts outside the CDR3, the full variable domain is ETGVTQSPTHLIKTRGQQVTLRCSSQSGHNTVSWYQQALGQGPQFIFQYYREEENGRGNFPPRFSGLQFPNYSSELNVNALELDDSALYLCASSLVGLQNTEAFFGQGTRLTVV.

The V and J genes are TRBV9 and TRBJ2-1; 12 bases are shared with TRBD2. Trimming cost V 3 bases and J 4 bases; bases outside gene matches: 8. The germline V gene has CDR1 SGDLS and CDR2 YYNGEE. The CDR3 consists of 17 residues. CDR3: CASSARLAGDNYNEQFF. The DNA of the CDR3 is TGTGCCAGCAGCGCCCGACTAGCGGGAGACAATTACAATGAGCAGTTCTTC.